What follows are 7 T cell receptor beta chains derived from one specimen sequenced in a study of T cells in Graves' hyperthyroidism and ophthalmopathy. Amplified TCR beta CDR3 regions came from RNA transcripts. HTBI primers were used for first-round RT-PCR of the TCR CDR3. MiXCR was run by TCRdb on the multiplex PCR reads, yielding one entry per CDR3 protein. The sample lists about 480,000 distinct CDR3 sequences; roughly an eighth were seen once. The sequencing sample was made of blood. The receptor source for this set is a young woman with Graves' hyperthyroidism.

In DNA, the CDR3 is TGTGCCAGCAGCCCGAGGGGGGGGAGCACAGATACGCAGTATTTT. It encodes CASSPRGGSTDTQYF. The gene calls are TRBV9 and TRBJ2-3; D might be TRBD2 (7 bases). Looked up from germline, CDR1 is SGDLS and CDR2 is YYNGEE. Between the trimmed V and J ends, which lost 4 bases and 0 bases, there was a span of 12 bases. The CDR3 sequence is 15 residues long.

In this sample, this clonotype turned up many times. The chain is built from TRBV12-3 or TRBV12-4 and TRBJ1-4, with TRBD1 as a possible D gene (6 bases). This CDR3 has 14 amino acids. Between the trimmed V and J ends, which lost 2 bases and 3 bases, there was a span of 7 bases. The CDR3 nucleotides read TGTGCCAGCAGTTTACCAGGGGCTAATGAAAAACTGTTTTTT. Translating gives CASSLPGANEKLFF.

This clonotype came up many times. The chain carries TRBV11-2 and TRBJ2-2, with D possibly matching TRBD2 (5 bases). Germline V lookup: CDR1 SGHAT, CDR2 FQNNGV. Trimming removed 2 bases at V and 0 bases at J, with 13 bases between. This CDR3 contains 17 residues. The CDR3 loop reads CASSLSVGVSNTGELFF. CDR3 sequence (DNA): TGTGCCAGCAGCTTAAGTGTGGGAGTGTCGAACACCGGGGAGCTGTTTTTT.

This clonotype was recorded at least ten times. The CDR3 spells CSASGRASGANVLTF. DNA for the CDR3: TGCAGTGCTAGCGGGAGGGCCTCTGGGGCCAACGTCCTGACTTTC. The chain has TRBV20-1 and TRBJ2-6, with TRBD2 matching 8 bases. CDR1 and CDR2 from the germline V gene are DFQATT and SNEGSKA (reference sequence). CDR3 length: 15 amino acids. V lost 3 bases to trimming and J lost 0 bases; unmatched junction nucleotides: 1.

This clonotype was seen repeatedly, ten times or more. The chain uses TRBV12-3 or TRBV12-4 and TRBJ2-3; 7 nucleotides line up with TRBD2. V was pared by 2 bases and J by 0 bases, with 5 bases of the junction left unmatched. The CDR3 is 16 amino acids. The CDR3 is CASSLILAASTDTQYF. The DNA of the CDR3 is TGTGCCAGCAGTTTAATTCTAGCGGCTAGCACAGATACGCAGTATTTT.

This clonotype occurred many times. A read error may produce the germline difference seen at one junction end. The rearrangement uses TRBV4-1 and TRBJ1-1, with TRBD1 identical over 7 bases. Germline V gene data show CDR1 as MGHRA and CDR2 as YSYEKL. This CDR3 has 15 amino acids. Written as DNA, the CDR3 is TGCGCCAGCAGCCAAGGACAGGGTCGGAACGCTGAAGCTTTCTTT. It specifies CASSQGQGRNAEAFF.

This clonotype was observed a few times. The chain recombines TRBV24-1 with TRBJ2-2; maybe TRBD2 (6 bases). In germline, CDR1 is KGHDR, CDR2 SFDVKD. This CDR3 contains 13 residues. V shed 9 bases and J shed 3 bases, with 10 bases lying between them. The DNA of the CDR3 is TGTGCCACCGCAACTAGCTACACCGGGGAGCTGTTTTTT. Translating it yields CATATSYTGELFF.